This T cell receptor (beta chain) is from a study of post-analysis software for immune sequencing data. This CDR3 contains 15 residues. With 1 base clipped from V and 1 base from J, the junction kept 6 bases outside the gene matches. Germline values: CDR1 DFQATT, CDR2 SNEGSKA (reference sequence). Included in the TCR beta cDNA libraries were unique molecular identifiers. TCRdb recomputed calls from the PCR reads with MiXCR, one row per CDR3 protein. The data show about 180,000 distinct CDR3 sequences, 30% seen once. Study-wide findings and caveats: TRBV5-6, TRBV5-1 and TRBV20-1 belonged to a set of roughly 5 TRBV segments that were more frequent in patients than controls.

There are many counts of this clonotype. Its antigen is unknown. The chain is built from TRBV20-1 and TRBJ2-7; the match to TRBD2 covers 8 bases. Sample: blood. This TCR was recovered from a girl under 18 with multiple sclerosis. CDR3 loop: CSARGATSDSYEQYF. In DNA form, the CDR3 reads TGCAGTGCTAGAGGCGCGACTAGCGATTCCTACGAGCAGTACTTC.